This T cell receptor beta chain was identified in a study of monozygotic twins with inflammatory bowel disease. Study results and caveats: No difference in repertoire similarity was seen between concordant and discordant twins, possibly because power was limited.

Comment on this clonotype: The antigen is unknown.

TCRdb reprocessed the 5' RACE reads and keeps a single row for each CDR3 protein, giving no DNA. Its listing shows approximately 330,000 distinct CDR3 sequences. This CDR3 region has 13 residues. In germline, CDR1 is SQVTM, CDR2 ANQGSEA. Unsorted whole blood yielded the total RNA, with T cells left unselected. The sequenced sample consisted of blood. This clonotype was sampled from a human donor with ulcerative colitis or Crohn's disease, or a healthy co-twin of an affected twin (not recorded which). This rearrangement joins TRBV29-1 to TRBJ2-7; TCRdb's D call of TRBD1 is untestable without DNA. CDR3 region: CSVRDRGLHEQYF.